Shown below are 5 T cell receptor beta chains from a single sample sequenced in a study of PD-L1 blockade in urothelial cancer. Time point indicated: peripheral blood 6 weeks after treatment start. Repertoires were generated with immunoSEQ multiplex PCR, while TCRdb's copy carries only in-frame clones and drops some. The data contain 50,000 to 55,000 clones, more than 70% of them seen just once; the ten biggest clones take up roughly 2.5%. This sample comprised PBMCs, obtained around atezolizumab (anti-PD-L1) treatment. These receptors originate from a man aged 55-75 years with urothelial cancer.

The chain links TRBV30 to TRBJ1-2; D ambiguous. Germline loops: CDR1 GTSNPN, CDR2 SVGIG (reference sequence). V was cut by 4 bases and J by 4 bases, with 10 bases left in between. This CDR3 comprises 12 residues. The DNA of the CDR3 is TGTGCCTGGACATTGGGCCCCTATGGCTACACCTTC. Its translation is CAWTLGPYGYTF.

In its sample, this clone was seen once. The genes are TRBV19 and TRBJ2-3, with TRBD1 matching over 11 bases. The germline gives CDR1 LNHDA, CDR2 SQIVND (reference sequence). V dropped 5 bases and J dropped 4; count of bases not matched to a gene: 2. The CDR3 extends over 14 amino acids. CDR3 coding DNA: TGTGCCAGTAGTGCGGGACAGGGGGCAGATACGCAGTATTTT. Encoded protein: CASSAGQGADTQYF.

The chain is built from TRBV7-3 and TRBJ2-2; weak D call: TRBD2 (6 bases). This CDR3 has 15 residues. The V end was cut by 3 bases, the J end by 5 bases, with 13 bases between. Germline CDR1 is SGHTA and CDR2 is FQGTGA. CDR3 protein: CASSLEGLGTGELFF. CDR3 DNA sequence: TGTGCCAGCAGCTTGGAGGGCCTGGGGACCGGGGAGCTGTTTTTT. The full variable domain, its missing parts supplied by reference TRBV7-3 and TRBJ2-2, is GAGVSQTPSNKVTEKGKYVELRCDPISGHTALYWYRQSLGQGPEFLIYFQGTGAADDSGLPNDRFFAVRPEGSVSTLKIQRTERGDSAVYLCASSLEGLGTGELFFGEGSRLTVL.

The chain is built from TRBV7-9 and TRBJ1-4; D is perhaps TRBD1 (6 bases). V was cut by 5 bases and J by 7 bases, with 17 bases left in between. The CDR3 sequence is 15 residues long. CDR1 and CDR2 from the germline V gene are SEHNR and FQNEAQ (reference sequence). CDR3 in DNA: TGTGCCAGCAGCGGCGCACAGGGCCGCGGTGAAAAACTGTTTTTT. Its protein product is CASSGAQGRGEKLFF.

V gene TRBV4-2 combines with J gene TRBJ1-2, with D uncertain. V was cut by 3 bases and J by 11 bases, with 16 bases left in between. The CDR3 has 13 residues. CDR1 and CDR2 from the germline V gene are LGHNA and YNFKEQ. In nucleotides, the CDR3 is TGTGCCAGCAGCCAGGCCCCTACAGCCCCGTACACCTTC. Translation gives CASSQAPTAPYTF.